The 15 T cell receptor beta chains below were found in one sample sequenced in a study of T-cell memory formation after mild COVID-19 (dated by TCRdb to the early 2020s). The library was produced with 5' RACE. Sequencing was performed on an Illumina NovaSeq 6000. TCRdb handled the public reads itself, with Q25 trimming in fastp and clone calling in MiXCR, and kept productive beta chains. Rows with one shared CDR3 protein collapse into an entry with the most common genes and DNA. Present in this sample are about 110,000 distinct CDR3 sequences, roughly 19% of which were seen just once. Approximately 5.5% of the sample lies in the top ten. Sequences were obtained from PBMCs or a T cell subset sorted from them (not recorded which). The source is a young man who had mild COVID-19 (a few samples of this study predate the infection). The sample titles of this study are shuffled in the database, so cell type and time point are left out; the donor was told from shared clones.

This clonotype was seen at least ten times. J is TRBJ2-5 and V is TRBV5-1; possibly TRBD1 for D (6 bases). There are 14 residues in the CDR3. Trimming stripped 0 bases from V and 1 base from J, with 7 bases between. The germline CDR1 and CDR2 sequences are SGHRS and YFSETQ. The CDR3 DNA reads as TGCGCCAGCAGCTTGGGGACAGCCCAAGAGACCCAGTACTTC. This codes for CASSLGTAQETQYF.

There are a few counts of this clonotype. This CDR3 reads CASSTPGQGATEAFF. The CDR3 bases are TGTGCCAGCAGCACCCCGGGACAGGGGGCCACTGAAGCTTTCTTT. The chain carries TRBV4-2 and TRBJ1-1; 12 nucleotides match TRBD1. Germline-derived CDR1 and CDR2 are LGHNA and YNFKEQ. V lost 5 bases and J lost 4; bases outside the gene matches: 5. This CDR3 comprises 15 residues.

This clonotype was counted a few times. The chain recombines TRBV20-1 with TRBJ2-1, with D tentatively TRBD2 (8 bases). CDR3 length: 14 amino acids. In germline, CDR1 is DFQATT, CDR2 SNEGSKA (reference sequence). The ends were cut back, 3 bases at V and 10 bases at J, with 19 bases in the middle. The CDR3 nucleotides read TGCAGTGCTAGTGTTAGCGGGGTACAGGGGGAGCAGTTCTTC. Amino acids: CSASVSGVQGEQFF.

This chain joins TRBV3-1 and TRBJ2-6; D uncertain. CDR3 length: 13 amino acids. Germline V lookup: CDR1 LGHDT, CDR2 YNNKEL (reference sequence). The V end was cut by 1 base, the J end by 2 bases, with 0 bases between. CDR3: CASSQAGANVLTF. The CDR3 DNA reads TGTGCCAGCAGCCAAGCTGGGGCCAACGTCCTGACTTTC.

The rearrangement joins TRBV25-1 to TRBJ2-5; D is ambiguous. The length of the CDR3 is 12 residues. Deletions cut 7 bases from V and 1 base from J, with 7 bases between. CDR1 MGHDK and CDR2 SYGVNS come from the germline V gene. The CDR3: CASKLGQETQYF. CDR3 DNA sequence: TGTGCCAGCAAGTTGGGCCAAGAGACCCAGTACTTC.

This chain joins TRBV12-3 or TRBV12-4 and TRBJ1-6, with 7 bases lining up with TRBD1. There are 14 residues in the CDR3. V shed 6 bases, J shed 8 bases, and the junction held 7 bases outside the gene matches. Here the CDR3 reads CASRTGLRDSPLHF. The CDR3 nucleotides read TGTGCCAGCAGGACAGGGCTCAGGGATTCACCCCTCCACTTT.

V gene TRBV4-1 combines with J gene TRBJ1-1, with D maybe TRBD1 (5 bases). CDR1 and CDR2 from the germline V gene are MGHRA and YSYEKL. This CDR3 contains 14 residues. The V end was cut by 5 bases, the J end by 1 base, with 11 bases between. CDR3 region: CASSSLTENTEAFF. Here the CDR3 DNA reads TGCGCCAGCAGCTCCCTGACAGAGAACACTGAAGCTTTCTTT.

The chain recombines TRBV12-3 or TRBV12-4 with TRBJ1-5; TRBD1 is a possible D gene (6 bases). This CDR3 spans 14 amino acids. V was clipped by 3 bases and J by 5 bases, with 11 bases between them. CDR3 DNA: TGTGCCAGCAGTTTTACAGGGACATATCAGCCCCAGCATTTT. Translation gives CASSFTGTYQPQHF.

The chain recombines TRBV7-3 with TRBJ2-5; unclear D gene. Germline CDR1 SGHTA, CDR2 FQGTGA. Trimming took 9 bases from V and 3 from J, leaving 14 bases between them. This CDR3 spans 13 amino acids. Written as DNA, the CDR3 is TGTGCCAGAGCGCGACCCCCCGAAGAGACCCAGTACTTC. Its translation: CARARPPEETQYF.

The rearrangement links TRBV12-3 or TRBV12-4 to TRBJ1-1, with D maybe TRBD1 (5 bases). This CDR3 comprises 13 residues. V was trimmed by 6 bases and J by 0 bases, leaving 8 bases between them. This CDR3 reads CASRQELNTEAFF. DNA of the CDR3: TGTGCCAGCAGACAGGAGTTGAACACTGAAGCTTTCTTT.

This clonotype was observed a handful of times. The J gene is TRBJ2-5, the V gene TRBV4-2, with D perhaps given as TRBD1 or TRBD2 (5 bases each). The V gene lost 3 bases and the J gene lost 3 bases, with 11 bases spanning the gap. In germline, CDR1 is LGHNA, CDR2 YNFKEQ. The CDR3 has 14 residues. Written as DNA, the CDR3 is TGTGCCAGCAGCCACGCCGGGACGGAAGAGACCCAGTACTTC. Protein: CASSHAGTEETQYF.

This chain links TRBV20-1 with TRBJ1-5; TRBD1 might be the D (5 bases). The CDR3 extends over 13 amino acids. The V and J ends lost 4 bases and 3 bases respectively, with 10 bases between them. Germline loops: CDR1 DFQATT, CDR2 SNEGSKA (reference sequence). The CDR3 loop reads CSAISGTNQPQHF. CDR3 nucleotide sequence: TGCAGTGCTATTTCAGGGACCAATCAGCCCCAGCATTTT.

This clonotype was detected a few times. J is TRBJ1-5 and V is TRBV5-4, with 7 bases matching TRBD1. The V segment lost 6 bases and the J segment 6 bases; nucleotides outside the gene matches: 9. The CDR3 extends over 14 amino acids. Germline V CDR1 and CDR2: SGHNT, YYREEE (reference sequence). CDR3 loop: CASNFLPGGQPQHF. The CDR3 DNA is TGTGCCAGCAACTTCCTTCCAGGGGGTCAGCCCCAGCATTTT.

This clonotype was detected only a few times. The rearrangement links TRBV6-5 to TRBJ2-7, with D possibly matching TRBD1 (6 bases). CDR1 and CDR2 (germline): MNHEY, SVGAGI. The CDR3 sequence is 14 residues long. V was clipped by 4 bases and J by 1 base, with 11 bases between them. CDR3 region: CASSFRDKSYEQYF. CDR3 DNA: TGTGCCAGCAGTTTCAGGGACAAGTCCTACGAGCAGTACTTC.

V gene TRBV14 combines with J gene TRBJ1-1; maybe TRBD1 (5 bases). The V end was cut by 1 base, the J end by 4 bases, with 10 bases between. The CDR3 has 14 residues. Per the germline V gene, CDR1 is SGHDN and CDR2 is FVKESK. The CDR3 spells CASSQVRDSTEAFF. The CDR3 bases are TGTGCCAGCAGCCAAGTCAGGGACTCCACTGAAGCTTTCTTT.